These 5 T cell receptor beta chains were all obtained from the same sample, sequenced in a study of blood T cell repertoires in COVID-19. Some clones are missing from TCRdb's copy, which holds only in-frame ones; the method was immunoSEQ multiplex PCR. This sample has fewer than 250,000 clones, with about nine tenths found just once. Specimen: peripheral blood. These receptors originate from a woman aged 60-75 years who had recovered from COVID-19.

Regarding this clone: The same CDR3 arises from other DNA sequences in this sample as well. In DNA, the CDR3 is TGTGCCAGCAGCTTAGGACAGTTGAACACTGAAGCTTTCTTT. Translation gives CASSLGQLNTEAFF. The chain couples TRBV11-3 to TRBJ1-1, with a weak D call TRBD1 (5 bases). With 1 base removed from V and 0 bases from J, the gap between germline ends came to 6 bases. Germline CDR1 SGHNT, CDR2 YENEEA. The CDR3 runs to 14 residues.

The rearrangement uses TRBV6-4 and TRBJ2-1, with 9 bases aligning to TRBD2. The CDR3 is 15 residues long. Germline CDR1 MRHNA, CDR2 SNTAGT. Trimming at V came to 4 bases and at J to 7 bases, leaving 8 bases not matched to a gene. The CDR3 loop reads CASSVERGARNEQFF. The CDR3 region has the DNA TGTGCCAGCAGTGTGGAGCGGGGGGCCAGGAATGAGCAGTTCTTC.

This clone has just a few counts. V gene TRBV5-1 combines with J gene TRBJ2-7; 7 bases align to TRBD1. The CDR3 contains 15 residues. With 2 bases clipped from V and 0 bases from J, the junction kept 5 bases outside the gene matches. CDR1 SGHRS and CDR2 YFSETQ come from the germline V gene. The CDR3 region has the DNA TGCGCCAGCAGCTTCCAGACAGGGAGCTCCTACGAGCAGTACTTC. It yields the protein CASSFQTGSSYEQYF.

The chain carries TRBV7-2 and TRBJ2-1, with 7 bases aligning to TRBD1. J gave up 0 bases and V 7 bases, and 9 bases lay outside the gene matches. This CDR3 has 16 amino acids. Looked up from germline, CDR1 is SGHTA and CDR2 is FQGNSA. CDR3 in amino acids: CASTPPTGHSYNEQFF. CDR3 coding DNA: TGTGCCAGCACCCCCCCGACAGGGCACTCCTACAATGAGCAGTTCTTC.

The chain employs TRBV4-1 and TRBJ2-1; 15 bases line up with TRBD2. The trim removed 4 bases at V and 10 bases at J, leaving 11 bases unmatched. Per germline, CDR1 MGHRA and CDR2 YSYEKL. This CDR3 region has 17 residues. DNA for the CDR3: TGCGCCAGCAGCCTCGTGGGAACGGGACTAGCGGGGGGCGAGCAGTTCTTC. Translating gives CASSLVGTGLAGGEQFF.